The rows below give T cell receptor beta chains drawn from one sample of a study of early T cells in non-severe SARS-CoV-2 infection. Via MiXCR, TCRdb re-called the 5' RACE reads, giving one row per CDR3 protein. Of more than 80,000 distinct CDR3 sequences in the sample, approximately 11% were seen once. Sequencing was performed on whole blood. Source of these receptors: an adult who was a healthcare worker with PCR-confirmed SARS-CoV-2 infection or an uninfected control (not recorded which). The CDR3 runs from the conserved cysteine through the conserved F or W. The D gene is left open where the match is weak. Clone size is stated in some rows and not others, as once, few, many or a class when expanded.

J gene | clone size | D gene | V gene | CDR3 protein | CDR3 DNA
TRBJ2-6 | few | - | TRBV9 | CASSPRGETEHSGANVLTF | TGTGCCAGCAGCCCCAGGGGGGAAACAGAACACTCTGGGGCCAACGTCCTGACTTTC
TRBJ2-4 | - | TRBD1 | TRBV4-1 | CASSTRSEGQGEYF | TGCGCCAGCAGCACCCGATCGGAGGGACAGGGGGAGTACTTC
TRBJ2-1 | many | TRBD2 | TRBV9 | CASSVVGGGAYNEQFF | TGTGCCAGCAGCGTAGTCGGCGGGGGGGCCTACAATGAGCAGTTCTTC
TRBJ1-2 | many | - | TRBV20-1 | CSAKKDSANYGYTF | TGCAGTGCTAAGAAGGACAGTGCTAACTATGGCTACACCTTC
TRBJ2-2 | many | TRBD1 | TRBV10-3 | CAISDLRRDRGAGELFF | TGTGCCATCAGTGACCTGCGGAGGGACAGGGGAGCCGGGGAGCTGTTTTTT
TRBJ1-1 | - | - | TRBV7-2 | CASSQNPTEAFF | TGTGCCAGCAGCCAGAACCCCACTGAAGCTTTCTTT
TRBJ1-2 | many | TRBD1 | TRBV20-1 | CSARDNMSRDRGRSYGYTF | TGCAGTGCTAGAGACAATATGTCCCGGGACAGGGGAAGAAGCTACGGCTACACCTTC
TRBJ2-7 | many | - | TRBV7-8 | CASSLARQGGNEQYF | TGTGCCAGCAGCTTAGCGCGCCAGGGGGGAAACGAGCAGTACTTC
TRBJ1-6 | few | - | TRBV4-1 | CASSRYTDSYNSPLHF | TGCGCCAGCAGCCGGTACACAGACTCCTATAATTCACCCCTCCACTTT
TRBJ2-4 | - | - | TRBV6-5 | CASNQWKVIQYF | TGTGCCAGCAACCAATGGAAGGTCATTCAGTACTTC
TRBJ2-3 | - | - | TRBV4-1 | CASSQDSDTQYF | TGCGCCAGCAGCCAAGATTCGGATACGCAGTATTTT
TRBJ2-1 | many | - | TRBV28 | CASSPPGASTHEQFF | TGTGCCAGCAGCCCACCAGGTGCCTCGACGCATGAGCAGTTCTTC
TRBJ1-1 | few | - | TRBV7-9 | CASSLRVDTEAFF | TGTGCCAGCAGCTTAAGAGTCGACACTGAAGCTTTCTTT
TRBJ1-2 | many | - | TRBV25-1 | CASSEYMEPYGYTF | TGTGCCAGCAGTGAATACATGGAACCATATGGCTACACCTTC
TRBJ1-2 | few | - | TRBV7-9 | CASSLTQGYYGYTF | TGTGCCAGCAGTTTAACTCAGGGGTACTATGGCTACACCTTC
TRBJ1-2 | few | - | TRBV12-3/TRBV12-4 | CASSLDFYGYTF | TGTGCCAGCAGTTTGGACTTCTATGGCTACACCTTC
TRBJ1-2 | many | - | TRBV18 | CASSLDTGRNYGYTF | TGTGCCAGCTCACTTGACACTGGAAGAAACTATGGCTACACCTTC
TRBJ1-2 | - | - | TRBV29-1 | CSVDRAGYGYTF | TGCAGCGTTGACAGGGCTGGCTATGGCTACACCTTC
TRBJ2-7 | few | - | TRBV20-1 | CSLPHPSNYEQYF | TGCAGTCTTCCGCATCCTAGTAACTACGAGCAGTACTTC
TRBJ2-1 | - | - | TRBV20-1 | CSAREGSTHGNEQFF | TGCAGTGCTAGAGAGGGGAGCACCCATGGGAATGAGCAGTTCTTC
TRBJ2-5 | few | TRBD2 | TRBV9 | CASSVEAGGQETQYF | TGTGCCAGCAGCGTAGAGGCGGGGGGCCAAGAGACCCAGTACTTC
TRBJ2-1 | many | - | TRBV3-1 | CASSQGISSYNEQFF | TGTGCCAGCAGCCAAGGCATTAGCTCCTACAATGAGCAGTTCTTC
TRBJ2-1 | many | TRBD2 | TRBV11-1 | CASSPGGAYNEQFF | TGTGCCAGCAGCCCGGGGGGGGCCTACAATGAGCAGTTCTTC
TRBJ2-3 | - | TRBD2 | TRBV27 | CASSPSGTPGTDTQYF | TGTGCCAGCAGTCCTAGCGGGACCCCGGGGACAGATACGCAGTATTTT
TRBJ2-3 | many | TRBD1 | TRBV7-6 | CASSRWGQLPAGTDTQYF | TGTGCCAGCAGCCGATGGGGACAGCTCCCGGCCGGCACAGATACGCAGTATTTT
TRBJ2-5 | many | TRBD2 | TRBV7-2 | CASSPPRGAGDPQETQYF | TGTGCCAGCAGCCCCCCGCGGGGAGCGGGGGACCCTCAAGAGACCCAGTACTTC
TRBJ2-2 | few | TRBD1 | TRBV18 | CASSPPTGTGWLFF | TGTGCCAGCTCACCACCGACAGGGACCGGGTGGCTGTTTTTT
TRBJ2-7 | few | TRBD2 | TRBV20-1 | CSASRSSGNYEQYF | TGCAGTGCTAGCAGGTCTAGCGGGAATTACGAGCAGTACTTC
TRBJ1-2 | few | - | TRBV7-9 | CASSSGAGDGYTF | TGTGCCAGCAGCTCCGGGGCCGGGGATGGCTACACCTTC
TRBJ2-5 | many | - | TRBV5-1 | CASSEQETQYF | TGCGCCAGCAGCGAACAAGAGACCCAGTACTTC
TRBJ1-5 | - | - | TRBV20-1 | CSARVLGVAQPQHF | TGCAGTGCTAGAGTTCTCGGGGTGGCTCAGCCCCAGCATTTT
TRBJ1-5 | many | - | TRBV6-1 | CASRVIGNQPQHF | TGTGCCAGCAGAGTCATAGGTAATCAGCCCCAGCATTTT